The next 2 T cell receptor beta chains were all read from a single sample in a study of blood T cell repertoires in COVID-19. Sequenced by immunoSEQ multiplex PCR; TCRdb stores in-frame clones only, minus some. The table has more than 130,000 clones, approximately 84% seen once. The sequenced sample consisted of peripheral blood. These receptors were taken from a woman over 75 in a cohort sampled during active or convalescent COVID-19.

The chain joins TRBV11-3 to TRBJ1-3, with unresolved D. CDR1 SGHNT and CDR2 YENEEA come from the germline V gene. There are 20 residues in the CDR3. Trimming left V 0 bases short and J 1 base short, with 22 bases between. CDR3 sequence (DNA): TGTGCCAGCAGCTTAGATGAACGGGAACACATTTATAAGTCTGGAAACACCATATATTTT. It specifies CASSLDEREHIYKSGNTIYF.

The chain combines TRBV18 with TRBJ1-2; D is unclear. The germline CDR1 and CDR2 sequences are KGHSH and LQKENI. Trimming cost V 2 bases and J 7 bases, with 26 bases left between them. The CDR3 contains 18 residues. CDR3 sequence: CASSPWDAHSPTAGGYTF. In DNA, the CDR3 is TGTGCCAGCTCACCATGGGATGCGCATTCCCCAACGGCGGGTGGCTACACCTTC.